This T cell receptor beta chain was recovered during a study of control samples from healthy donors and cancer patients. TCRdb's table, derived via immunoSEQ multiplex PCR, lists solely in-frame clones and lacks some. The sample lists about 30,000 clones; 75% to 95% were seen once. A single count supports this clone. The receptor was isolated from a man aged 50-59 years with lung cancer. The sequenced sample consisted of PBMCs.

The CDR3 region has the DNA TGTGCCAGCAGTTACGAGACAGGGGGTCTTCGGTACGAGCAGTACTTC. This codes for CASSYETGGLRYEQYF. The V gene is TRBV6-6, the J gene TRBJ2-7; TRBD1 matches at 9 bases. The CDR3 length is 16 residues. Germline-derived CDR1 and CDR2 are MNHNY and SVGAGI (reference sequence). V shed 2 bases and J 4 bases; nucleotides not matched to a gene: 9.